This T cell receptor (beta chain) was identified in a study of cytomegalovirus exposure and HLA in healthy donors. Both 60 Vbeta primers and 13 Jbeta primers went into the PCR. TCRdb's table, derived via immunoSEQ multiplex PCR, lists solely in-frame clones and lacks some. Among around 120,000 clones listed, 75% to 90% were seen once. Trimming removed 5 bases at V and 4 bases at J, with 9 bases between. The CDR3 is 13 amino acids. In germline, CDR1 is SGHTA, CDR2 FQGNSA. Points on this clone: Its antigen is still unknown.

Donors in the study were healthy people who gave bone marrow. Study-wide results and caveats: Earlier analysis found most TCR beta V segments productive about 87% or about 30% of the time. Most likely, a cluster of highly shared sequence variants arose as a sequencing artifact. TCR sequences were mostly rare, though some public TCRs occurred in many donors.

This sequence joins TRBV7-2 and TRBJ1-5; no firm D call. The source is a female donor in good health and CMV-seropositive. Specimen: PBMCs. CDR3 DNA: TGTGCCAGCAGCCAAACGGGAAATCAGCCCCAGCATTTT. This codes for CASSQTGNQPQHF.